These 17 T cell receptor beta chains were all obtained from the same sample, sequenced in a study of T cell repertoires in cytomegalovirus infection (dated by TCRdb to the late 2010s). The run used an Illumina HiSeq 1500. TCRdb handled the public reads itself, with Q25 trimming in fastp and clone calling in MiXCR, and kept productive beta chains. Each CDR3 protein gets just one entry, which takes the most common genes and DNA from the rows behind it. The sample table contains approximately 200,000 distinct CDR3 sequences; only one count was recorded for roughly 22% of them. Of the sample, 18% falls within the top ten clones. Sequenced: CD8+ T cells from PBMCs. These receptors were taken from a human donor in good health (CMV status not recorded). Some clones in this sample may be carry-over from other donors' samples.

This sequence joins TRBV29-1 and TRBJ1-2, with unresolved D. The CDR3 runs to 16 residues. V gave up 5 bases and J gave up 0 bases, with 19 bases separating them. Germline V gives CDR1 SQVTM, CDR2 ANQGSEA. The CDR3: CSVYGVLTKTNYGYTF. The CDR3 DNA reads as TGCAGCGTTTACGGTGTTTTGACGAAAACTAACTATGGCTACACCTTC.

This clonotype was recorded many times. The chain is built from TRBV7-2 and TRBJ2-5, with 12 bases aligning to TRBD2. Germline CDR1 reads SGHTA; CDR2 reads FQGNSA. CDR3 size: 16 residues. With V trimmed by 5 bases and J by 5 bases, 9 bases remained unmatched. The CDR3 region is CASSRGLAGSWETQYF. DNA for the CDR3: TGTGCCAGCAGCCGCGGACTAGCGGGGTCTTGGGAGACCCAGTACTTC.

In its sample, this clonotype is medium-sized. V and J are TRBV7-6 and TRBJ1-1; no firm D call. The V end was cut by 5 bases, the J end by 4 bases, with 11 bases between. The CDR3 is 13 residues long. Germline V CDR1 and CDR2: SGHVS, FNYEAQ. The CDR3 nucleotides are TGTGCCAGCAGCCCTGGGGTGGGCACTGAAGCTTTCTTT. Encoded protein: CASSPGVGTEAFF. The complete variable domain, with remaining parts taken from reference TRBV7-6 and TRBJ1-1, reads GAGVSQSPRYKVTKRGQDVALRCDPISGHVSLYWYRQALGQGPEFLTYFNYEAQQDKSGLPNDRFSAERPEGSISTLTIQRTEQRDSAMYRCASSPGVGTEAFFGQGTRLTVV.

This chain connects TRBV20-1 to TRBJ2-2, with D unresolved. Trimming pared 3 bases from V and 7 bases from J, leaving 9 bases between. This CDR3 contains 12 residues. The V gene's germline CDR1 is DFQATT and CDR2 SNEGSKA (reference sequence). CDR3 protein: CSARILRGELFF. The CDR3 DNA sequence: TGCAGTGCTAGGATCCTGCGCGGGGAGCTGTTTTTT.

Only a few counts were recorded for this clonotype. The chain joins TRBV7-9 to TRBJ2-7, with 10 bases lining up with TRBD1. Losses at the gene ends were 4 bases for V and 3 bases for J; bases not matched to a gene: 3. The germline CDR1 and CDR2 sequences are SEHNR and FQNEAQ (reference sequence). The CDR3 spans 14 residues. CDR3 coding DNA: TGTGCCAGCAGCTCTGACAGGGGGCTCTACGAGCAGTACTTC. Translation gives CASSSDRGLYEQYF.

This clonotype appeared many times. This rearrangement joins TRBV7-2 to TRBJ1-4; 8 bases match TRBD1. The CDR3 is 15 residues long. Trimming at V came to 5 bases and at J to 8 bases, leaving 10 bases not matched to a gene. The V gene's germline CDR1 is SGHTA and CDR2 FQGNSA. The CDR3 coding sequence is TGTGCCAGCAGCCTAAGGACAGGGTGGAGGGAAAAACTGTTTTTT. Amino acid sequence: CASSLRTGWREKLFF.

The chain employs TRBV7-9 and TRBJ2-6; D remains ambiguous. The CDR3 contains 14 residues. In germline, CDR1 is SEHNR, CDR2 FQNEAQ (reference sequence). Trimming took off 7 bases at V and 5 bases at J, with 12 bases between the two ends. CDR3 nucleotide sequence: TGTGCCAGCACCTCCGGTACGCGGGCCAACGTCCTGACTTTC. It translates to CASTSGTRANVLTF.

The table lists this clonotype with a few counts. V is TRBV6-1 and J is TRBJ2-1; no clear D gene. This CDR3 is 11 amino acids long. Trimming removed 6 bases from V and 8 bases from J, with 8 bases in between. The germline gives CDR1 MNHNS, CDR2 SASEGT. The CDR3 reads CASRDPHEQFF. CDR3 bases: TGTGCCAGCAGAGACCCCCATGAGCAGTTCTTC.

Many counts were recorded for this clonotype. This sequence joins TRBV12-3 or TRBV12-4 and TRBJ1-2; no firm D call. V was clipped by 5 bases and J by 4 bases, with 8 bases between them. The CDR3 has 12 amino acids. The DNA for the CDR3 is TGTGCCAGCAGTCCATCCTCCTATGGCTACACCTTC. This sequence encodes CASSPSSYGYTF.

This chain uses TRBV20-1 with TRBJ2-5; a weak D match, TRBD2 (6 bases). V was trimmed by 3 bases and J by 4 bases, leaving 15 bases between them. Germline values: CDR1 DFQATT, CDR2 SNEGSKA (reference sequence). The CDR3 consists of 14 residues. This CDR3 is CSASGSAGIETQYF. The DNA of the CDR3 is TGCAGTGCTAGTGGTAGTGCGGGGATAGAGACCCAGTACTTC.

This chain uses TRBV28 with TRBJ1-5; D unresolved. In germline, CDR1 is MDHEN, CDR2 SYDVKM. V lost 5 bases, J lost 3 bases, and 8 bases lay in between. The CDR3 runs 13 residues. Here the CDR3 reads CASSLQVNQPQHF. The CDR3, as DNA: TGTGCCAGCAGTCTTCAGGTCAATCAGCCCCAGCATTTT.

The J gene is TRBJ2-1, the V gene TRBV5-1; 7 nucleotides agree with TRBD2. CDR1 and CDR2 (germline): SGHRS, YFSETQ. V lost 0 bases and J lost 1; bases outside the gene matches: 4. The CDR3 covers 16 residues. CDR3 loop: CASSLAGGTSYNEQFF. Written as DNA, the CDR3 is TGCGCCAGCAGCTTGGCCGGGGGGACGTCCTACAATGAGCAGTTCTTC.

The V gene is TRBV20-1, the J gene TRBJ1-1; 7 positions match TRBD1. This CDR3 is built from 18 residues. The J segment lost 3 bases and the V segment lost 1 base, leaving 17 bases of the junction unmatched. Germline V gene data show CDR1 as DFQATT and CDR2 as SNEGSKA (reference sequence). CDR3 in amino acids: CSARGADREWGSDTEAFF. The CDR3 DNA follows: TGCAGTGCTAGAGGGGCCGACAGGGAGTGGGGGTCGGACACTGAAGCTTTCTTT.

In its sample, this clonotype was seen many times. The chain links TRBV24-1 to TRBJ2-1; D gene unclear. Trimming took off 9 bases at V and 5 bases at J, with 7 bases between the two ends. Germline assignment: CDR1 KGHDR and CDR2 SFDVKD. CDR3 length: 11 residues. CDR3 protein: CATATHNEQFF. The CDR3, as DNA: TGTGCCACCGCTACCCACAATGAGCAGTTCTTC.

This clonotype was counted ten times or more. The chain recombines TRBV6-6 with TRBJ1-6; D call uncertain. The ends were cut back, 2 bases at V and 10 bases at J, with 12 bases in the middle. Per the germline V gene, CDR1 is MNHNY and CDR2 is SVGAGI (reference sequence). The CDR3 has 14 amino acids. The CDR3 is CASSYQDLESPLHF. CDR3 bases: TGTGCCAGCAGTTACCAGGACCTGGAGTCACCCCTCCACTTT.

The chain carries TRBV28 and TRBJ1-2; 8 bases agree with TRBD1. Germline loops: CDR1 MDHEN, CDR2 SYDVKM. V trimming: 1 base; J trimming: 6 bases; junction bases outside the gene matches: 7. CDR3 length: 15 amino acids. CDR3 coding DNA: TGTGCCAGCAGTTTATATCTGACAGGGGTCCATGGCTACACCTTC. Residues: CASSLYLTGVHGYTF.

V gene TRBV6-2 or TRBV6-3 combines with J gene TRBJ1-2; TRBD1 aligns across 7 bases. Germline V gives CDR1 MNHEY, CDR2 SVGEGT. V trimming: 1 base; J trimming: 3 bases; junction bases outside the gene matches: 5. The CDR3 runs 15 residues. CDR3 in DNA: TGTGCCAGCAGTTACTACGACAGGGAGGACTATGGCTACACCTTC. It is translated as CASSYYDREDYGYTF.